Listed here is a single T cell receptor (beta chain). Antigen unknown. This sample was taken from a study of siplizumab effects on memory and regulatory T cells. Points from the study as a whole: Alloreactive sequences that could be traced to unstimulated CD4+ memory cells showed a significant reduction under siplizumab.

CDR3 length: 15 residues. In germline, CDR1 is SGHTA, CDR2 FQGNSA. V shed 5 bases and J 6 bases; nucleotides not matched to a gene: 7. TCRdb keeps only in-frame clones here, not all; method: immunoSEQ multiplex PCR. Found here are about 120,000 clones, less than 95% of them singletons; the top ten hold roughly 1.5%. Sequenced material: non-Treg CD4+ T cells sorted from blood. The TCR comes from a human donor in good health. This chain connects TRBV7-2 to TRBJ1-3, with 10 bases aligning to TRBD1. The CDR3 DNA reads TGTGCCAGCAGCCCCCGGGGACAGGGGCAAAACACCATATATTTT. It yields the protein CASSPRGQGQNTIYF.